The 30 T cell receptor beta chains reported below all come from one sample, sequenced in a study of OX40 agonist ivuxolimab in advanced cancers. Measured with immunoSEQ multiplex PCR; TCRdb has only the in-frame clones, and not every one. The sample lists about 70,000 clones, approximately 85% occurring once. Sequencing was performed on CD4+ or CD8+ T cells sorted from blood, taken in a trial of the OX40 agonist ivuxolimab. The receptors stem from an adult with an advanced solid tumor such as melanoma, head and neck, liver or kidney cancer.

The gene calls are TRBV6-5 and TRBJ2-7, with D possibly matching TRBD1 (6 bases). With 10 bases removed from V and 4 bases from J, the gap between germline ends came to 17 bases. Germline V gene lookup returns CDR1 MNHEY and CDR2 SVGAGI. There are 13 residues in the CDR3. In DNA form, the CDR3 reads TGTGCCACCAGGGACACCCTGGGGTACGAGCAGTACTTC. Amino acid sequence: CATRDTLGYEQYF.

The chain has TRBV2 and TRBJ2-7; D remains unclear. This CDR3 is 12 amino acids long. Germline-derived CDR1 and CDR2 are SNHLY and FYNNEI. V lost 5 bases and J 6 bases, leaving 11 bases between the germline ends. CDR3 loop: CASSPLKVEQYF. Written as DNA, the CDR3 is TGTGCCAGCAGTCCCCTTAAGGTCGAGCAGTACTTC.

The chain joins TRBV28 to TRBJ1-6; D not resolved. This CDR3 has 16 residues. V gave up 1 base and J gave up 7 bases, with 14 bases separating them. Germline lookup yields CDR1 MDHEN and CDR2 SYDVKM. CDR3 sequence: CASSLYAGLANSPLHF. DNA of the CDR3: TGTGCCAGCAGTTTATACGCAGGATTAGCAAATTCACCCCTCCACTTT.

CDR3 sequence (DNA): TGCAGCGCGGGACTAGCGGGGGGCAGGGAGACCCAGTACTTC. This encodes CSAGLAGGRETQYF. The rearrangement joins TRBV29-1 to TRBJ2-5; 15 nucleotides agree with TRBD2. The CDR3 is 14 amino acids. Germline CDR1 is SQVTM and CDR2 is ANQGSEA. Germline trimming cut 7 bases from V and 5 bases from J; bases unmatched to any gene: 5.

The gene calls are TRBV5-4 and TRBJ2-1; 10 positions agree with TRBD2. Germline-derived CDR1 and CDR2 are SGHNT and YYREEE (reference sequence). The CDR3 is made up of 14 amino acids. V lost 7 bases and J lost 3; bases outside the gene matches: 4. The CDR3: CASGRTSGYNEQFF. In DNA form, the CDR3 reads TGTGCCAGCGGCAGGACTAGCGGCTACAATGAGCAGTTCTTC.

The chain employs TRBV6-6 and TRBJ1-1; 9 bases align to TRBD1. CDR3 length: 13 amino acids. In germline, CDR1 is MNHNY, CDR2 SVGAGI (reference sequence). Germline trimming cut 6 bases from V and 7 bases from J; bases unmatched to any gene: 6. CDR3 loop: CASSQGQGSEAFF. CDR3 nucleotides: TGTGCCAGCAGCCAAGGACAGGGGAGTGAAGCTTTCTTT.

Only one count was recorded for this clone. This chain uses TRBV5-1 with TRBJ1-1; 7 nucleotides align to TRBD1. CDR1 is SGHRS, CDR2 YFSETQ, per germline. Trimming removed 3 bases from V and 0 bases from J; junction bases left unmatched: 5. CDR3 length: 15 amino acids. The CDR3 loop is CASSSSGQVNTEAFF. CDR3 nucleotides: TGCGCCAGCAGCTCCTCAGGACAGGTGAACACTGAAGCTTTCTTT.

The V call is TRBV30, the J call TRBJ1-1; D perhaps matches TRBD1 (6 bases). The V end lost 0 bases, the J end lost 6 bases, and 8 bases lay between the germline ends. This CDR3 has 12 residues. Germline-derived CDR1 and CDR2 are GTSNPN and SVGIG (reference sequence). The CDR3 coding sequence is TGTGCCTGGAGTGTACAGGGTTCTGAAGCTTTCTTT. Translation: CAWSVQGSEAFF.

This clone has a single count. This sequence joins TRBV5-5 and TRBJ2-7, with 12 bases lining up with TRBD2. This CDR3 is built from 17 residues. V dropped 0 bases and J dropped 0; count of bases not matched to a gene: 4. Germline CDR1 and CDR2: SGHKS and YYEKEE (reference sequence). The CDR3 reads CASSLGTSGARSYEQYF. CDR3 in DNA: TGTGCCAGCAGCTTGGGGACTAGCGGGGCCCGCTCCTACGAGCAGTACTTC. Using reference TRBV5-5 and TRBJ2-7 for the parts outside the CDR3, the full variable domain is DAGVTQSPTHLIKTRGQQVTLRCSPISGHKSVSWYQQVLGQGPQFIFQYYEKEERGRGNFPDRFSARQFPNYSSELNVNALLLGDSALYLCASSLGTSGARSYEQYFGPGTRLTVT.

The chain has TRBV7-3 and TRBJ2-5; D remains ambiguous. V was pared by 5 bases and J by 4 bases, with 11 bases between. The length of the CDR3 is 13 residues. Germline loops: CDR1 SGHTA, CDR2 FQGTGA. CDR3 DNA sequence: TGTGCCAGCAGCCGCACCCTGGGAGAGACCCAGTACTTC. Its protein product is CASSRTLGETQYF.

The table lists this clone with a count of one. The chain uses TRBV6-1 and TRBJ2-3; no firm D call. Germline V gene sequence: CDR1 MNHNS, CDR2 SASEGT. V gave up 1 base and J gave up 11 bases, with 13 bases separating them. This CDR3 is built from 13 residues. The CDR3 here is CASSEVGQVKQYF. The CDR3 DNA reads as TGTGCCAGCAGTGAAGTTGGGCAGGTTAAGCAGTATTTT.

DNA of the CDR3: TGCGCCAGCAGCTTCCCGACTAGCGGCCCCGTTTGGAGCACCGGGGAGCTGTTTTTT. It specifies CASSFPTSGPVWSTGELFF. The V gene is TRBV5-1, the J gene TRBJ2-2, with TRBD2 identical over 9 bases. The V gene end was trimmed by 2 bases and the J gene end by 4 bases; junction bases not matched to a gene: 15. Germline V gene data show CDR1 as SGHRS and CDR2 as YFSETQ. The CDR3 runs to 19 residues.

The V call is TRBV19, the J call TRBJ1-1, with a tentative D call TRBD1 (5 bases). This CDR3 comprises 15 residues. The germline CDR1 and CDR2 sequences are LNHDA and SQIVND (reference sequence). Trimming removed 9 bases at V and 7 bases at J, with 24 bases between. CDR3 sequence reads: CASKGRAEERHEAFF. CDR3 DNA: TGTGCCAGCAAGGGGCGGGCCGAGGAAAGACATGAAGCTTTCTTT. The full variable domain, with the rest looked up from reference TRBV19 and TRBJ1-1, is DGGITQSPKYLFRKEGQNVTLSCEQNLNHDAMYWYRQDPGQGLRLIYYSQIVNDFQKGDIAEGYSVSREKKESFPLTVTSAQKNPTAFYLCASKGRAEERHEAFFGQGTRLTVV.

This clone appeared a few times. The V call is TRBV7-2, the J call TRBJ1-6; possible D gene TRBD1, 5 bases. V lost 1 base to trimming and J lost 10 bases, with 14 bases between them. The germline V gene has CDR1 SGHTA and CDR2 FQGNSA. This CDR3 has 15 amino acids. CDR3 bases: TGTGCCAGCAGCTTAGTGGGGGACGGTGGGTCACCCCTCCACTTT. It yields the protein CASSLVGDGGSPLHF.

V is TRBV7-6 and J is TRBJ2-7; 8 nucleotides align to TRBD1. The V and J ends lost 5 bases and 5 bases, in that order; junction bases with no gene match: 8. This CDR3 region has 14 residues. Germline V gene data show CDR1 as SGHVS and CDR2 as FNYEAQ. The CDR3 DNA sequence: TGTGCCAGCAGCCCTCAGGGGGCGCAAAACGAGCAGTACTTC. It encodes CASSPQGAQNEQYF.

CDR3 sequence: CASSLGTSQTQYF. CDR3 sequence (DNA): TGCGCCAGCAGCTTGGGGACTAGCCAGACCCAGTACTTC. The rearrangement joins TRBV5-1 to TRBJ2-5, with 8 positions matching TRBD2. The junction had 1 base not matched to a gene; V was cut back by 0 bases and J by 6 bases. CDR3 size: 13 residues. CDR1 SGHRS and CDR2 YFSETQ come from the germline V gene.

Here the CDR3 reads CAFKDQGRTEAFF. The DNA of the CDR3 is TGTGCCTTTAAAGATCAGGGTCGGACTGAAGCTTTCTTT. The rearrangement links TRBV30 to TRBJ1-1; D might be TRBD1 (5 bases). Germline loops: CDR1 GTSNPN, CDR2 SVGIG (reference sequence). Deletions cut 7 bases from V and 5 bases from J, with 17 bases between. This CDR3 has 13 amino acids.

This chain links TRBV15 with TRBJ1-5, with TRBD1 as a possible D gene (5 bases). Germline-derived CDR1 and CDR2 are LNHNV and YYDKDF (reference sequence). The V and J ends lost 5 bases and 6 bases respectively, with 11 bases between them. The CDR3 contains 13 residues. Written as DNA, the CDR3 is TGTGCCACCAGCTTCCCAGGGATTCAGCCCCAGCATTTT. Translating gives CATSFPGIQPQHF. Combining the CDR3 with reference TRBV15 and TRBJ1-5 gives the whole variable domain DAMVIQNPRYQVTQFGKPVTLSCSQTLNHNVMYWYQQKSSQAPKLLFHYYDKDFNNEADTPDNFQSRRPNTSFCFLDIRSPGLGDTAMYLCATSFPGIQPQHFGDGTRLSIL.

The rearrangement joins TRBV5-1 to TRBJ2-5, with 10 bases lining up with TRBD1. The CDR3 covers 16 residues. The ends lost 3 bases at V and 4 bases at J; junction bases unmatched: 9. CDR1 is SGHRS and CDR2 is YFSETQ in the germline V gene. The CDR3 here is CASSSLTGGVGETQYF. The CDR3 region has the DNA TGCGCCAGCAGCTCTCTGACAGGGGGCGTCGGAGAGACCCAGTACTTC.

This chain links TRBV30 with TRBJ1-1; possible D gene TRBD1, 5 bases. Germline lookup yields CDR1 GTSNPN and CDR2 SVGIG (reference sequence). Trimming stripped 4 bases from V and 5 bases from J, with 20 bases between. The CDR3 runs to 15 residues. CDR3 sequence reads: CAWTQAGGSRTEAFF. The CDR3 coding sequence is TGTGCCTGGACCCAGGCGGGGGGAAGTAGGACTGAAGCTTTCTTT.

The chain carries TRBV11-3 and TRBJ1-2; possibly TRBD1 for D (6 bases). V gave up 3 bases and J gave up 1 base, with 12 bases separating them. Germline CDR1 and CDR2: SGHNT and YENEEA. The CDR3 extends over 15 amino acids. CDR3 amino acids: CASSFGGRINYGYTF. CDR3 coding DNA: TGTGCCAGCAGCTTTGGGGGGCGCATTAACTATGGCTACACCTTC.

This chain connects TRBV6-1 to TRBJ1-2; D gene ambiguous. V lost 6 bases to trimming and J lost 1 base, with 9 bases between them. CDR1 MNHNS and CDR2 SASEGT come from the germline V gene. The CDR3 is 13 amino acids. Here the CDR3 DNA reads TGTGCCAGCAGGACTATCATTAACTATGGCTACACCTTC. Translating it yields CASRTIINYGYTF.

V and J are TRBV18 and TRBJ2-7; 8 bases are shared with TRBD1. Germline CDR1 is KGHSH and CDR2 is LQKENI. CDR3 length: 14 residues. The J segment lost 1 base and the V segment lost 6 bases, leaving 5 bases of the junction unmatched. As DNA, the CDR3 is TGTGCCAGCTCCGACGGACAGGGATCCTACGAGCAGTACTTC. Amino acid sequence: CASSDGQGSYEQYF.

The chain uses TRBV11-3 and TRBJ1-5; no firm D call. The germline V gene has CDR1 SGHNT and CDR2 YENEEA. V was shortened by 7 bases and J by 8 bases, with 18 bases between the two germline ends. CDR3 size: 14 residues. This CDR3 reads CASIFRGFLKPQHF. The CDR3 DNA reads TGTGCCAGCATATTTCGGGGTTTCCTTAAGCCCCAGCATTTT.

The rearrangement uses TRBV30 and TRBJ1-5; D might be TRBD1 (6 bases). In germline, CDR1 is GTSNPN, CDR2 SVGIG (reference sequence). The CDR3 runs 14 residues. V shed 7 bases and J shed 0 bases, with 13 bases lying between them. This CDR3 is CALSRDNSNQPQHF. DNA for the CDR3: TGTGCCTTATCCCGGGACAATAGCAATCAGCCCCAGCATTTT.

This clone was observed a handful of times. The rearrangement joins TRBV28 to TRBJ1-1; D is possibly TRBD1 (5 bases). CDR3 length: 11 amino acids. V gave up 2 bases and J gave up 7 bases, with 5 bases separating them. Per the germline V gene, CDR1 is MDHEN and CDR2 is SYDVKM. Here the CDR3 DNA reads TGTGCCAGCAGTTTACAGGGTGAAGCTTTCTTT. Translating gives CASSLQGEAFF.

V and J are TRBV7-9 and TRBJ2-1; 7 bases align to TRBD2. Germline lookup yields CDR1 SEHNR and CDR2 FQNEAQ (reference sequence). The V segment lost 5 bases and the J segment 4 bases; nucleotides outside the gene matches: 11. The CDR3 is 16 amino acids. The CDR3, as DNA: TGTGCCAGCAGCCATACCCCTAGCGGCCGATACAATGAGCAGTTCTTC. It translates to CASSHTPSGRYNEQFF.

The chain couples TRBV10-2 to TRBJ2-1; either TRBD1 or TRBD2 may fit D (5 bases each). V lost 8 bases and J lost 5, with 10 bases in between. The length of the CDR3 is 12 residues. CDR1 and CDR2 from the germline V gene are WSHSY and SAAADI. The CDR3 loop reads CASGTGNNEQFF. The CDR3 region has the DNA TGCGCCAGCGGGACGGGAAACAATGAGCAGTTCTTC.

CDR3 sequence reads: CASSPETALNTEAFF. DNA for the CDR3: TGTGCCAGCTCACCAGAGACAGCTTTGAACACTGAAGCTTTCTTT. This sequence joins TRBV18 and TRBJ1-1, with D maybe TRBD1 (5 bases). Germline V lookup: CDR1 KGHSH, CDR2 LQKENI. V shed 2 bases and J shed 0 bases, with 10 bases lying between them. The CDR3 loop spans 15 amino acids.

This chain joins TRBV29-1 and TRBJ1-1; 7 nucleotides align to TRBD1. This CDR3 region has 13 residues. V lost 5 bases to trimming and J lost 4 bases; unmatched junction nucleotides: 7. Germline V gene lookup returns CDR1 SQVTM and CDR2 ANQGSEA. The CDR3 here is CSVQGVGGTEAFF. CDR3 bases: TGCAGCGTTCAGGGGGTCGGTGGCACTGAAGCTTTCTTT.